This record looks at one TCR beta chain sequence and its context. Its antigen remains unidentified. Amplification used 60 Vbeta primers and 13 Jbeta primers. Sequencing used immunoSEQ multiplex PCR; TCRdb keeps in-frame clones, though not all of them. The table has approximately 92,000 clones, over 70% seen once. This entry belongs to a study of cytomegalovirus exposure and HLA in healthy donors. Study outcomes and limitations: Researchers reported in a later analysis that a missense DCLRE1C variant was tied to TCR beta V- and J-gene trimming. In an earlier analysis, in roughly 580 donors, most V segments appeared productive either ~90% or ~30% of the time. The classifier reportedly diagnosed cytomegalovirus status with high sensitivity and specificity.

Germline CDR1 is MGHRA and CDR2 is YSYEKL. The V segment lost 1 base and the J segment 8 bases; nucleotides outside the gene matches: 15. The CDR3 runs to 17 residues. The sequenced sample consisted of PBMCs. The receptor was isolated from a man aged 50 to 60 in good health and CMV-seropositive. The chain joins TRBV4-1 to TRBJ1-2; 8 nucleotides agree with TRBD1. The CDR3 DNA reads TGCGCCAGCAGCCAAGCTTGGGGCGGGACAGGAGGCTGCGGCTACACCTTC. Translation: CASSQAWGGTGGCGYTF.